The TCR beta chain under discussion was sequenced for a study of shared clonotypes between healthy human individuals. Notes on the study in general: Some naive CD4 clonotypes, around 4.7%, turned up in common across a few donors. Among non-shared clonotypes, generation probabilities were lower than among those shared by all four donors.

In regard to this clone: Antigen: not known.

How the authors handled the data: Because ImmunoSEQ provided only junction sequences with no quality scores, the filtering differed. The method was immunoSEQ multiplex PCR; TCRdb's version includes in-frame clones alone and lacks a portion of them. The V and J calls and the clone size are those of that table, but D and trimming were determined from the DNA. The sample yields about 2.1 million clones, 85% to 95% seen once. Selected positively for CCR7 and CD45RO-negative, naive CD8 cells excluded terminally differentiated effector memory CD45RA+ cells. There were only Caucasian adults among the donors, and all lived in Nashville, Tennessee. Germline-derived CDR1 and CDR2 are LNHNV and YYDKDF (reference sequence). The CDR3 contains 14 residues. Deletions cut 5 bases from V and 4 bases from J, with 14 bases between.

The genes are TRBV15 and TRBJ1-2, with D maybe TRBD1 (5 bases). Source material: naive CD8+ T cells from PBMCs. The clonotype originates from a man aged 18-30 years in good health. Some clones in this sample may be carry-over from other donors' samples. CDR3: CATSGGGGLYGYTF. Written as DNA, the CDR3 is TGTGCCACCAGCGGGGGGGGAGGGCTCTATGGCTACACCTTC. Full variable domain (outside the CDR3, taken from reference TRBV15 and TRBJ1-2): DAMVIQNPRYQVTQFGKPVTLSCSQTLNHNVMYWYQQKSSQAPKLLFHYYDKDFNNEADTPDNFQSRRPNTSFCFLDIRSPGLGDTAMYLCATSGGGGLYGYTFGSGTRLTVV.